Shown below are 6 T cell receptor beta chains from a single sample sequenced in a study of T cell changes during pregnancy in multiple sclerosis. Sequencing was performed with immunoSEQ multiplex PCR; in TCRdb, only in-frame clones are kept and a portion is missing. Of around 60,000 clones in the sample, more than 80% are singletons; the top ten hold 0.4% to 0.5%. Material: CD4+ T cells from peripheral blood mononuclear cells, obtained after pregnancy. The receptors were gathered from a female donor in good health, enrolled as a control in a pregnancy study.

V and J are TRBV6-5 and TRBJ1-2, with D possibly matching TRBD1 (5 bases). The CDR3 has 15 amino acids. The germline V gene has CDR1 MNHEY and CDR2 SVGAGI. The V end was cut by 2 bases, the J end by 4 bases, with 14 bases between. The CDR3 protein is CASSYRLGRAYGYTF. CDR3 in DNA: TGTGCCAGCAGTTACCGCCTTGGCAGGGCCTATGGCTACACCTTC.

The chain carries TRBV27 and TRBJ2-1; maybe TRBD1 (6 bases). Deletions cut 0 bases from V and 7 bases from J, with 13 bases between. CDR1 MNHEY and CDR2 SMNVEV come from the germline V gene (reference sequence). This CDR3 is 15 amino acids long. In DNA form, the CDR3 reads TGTGCCAGCAGTTTATCTGTACAGGGCGGGAATGAGCAGTTCTTC. Translation gives CASSLSVQGGNEQFF.

The chain joins TRBV4-1 to TRBJ1-1; 7 nucleotides align to TRBD1. J gave up 7 bases and V 3 bases, and 5 bases lay outside the gene matches. CDR3 size: 13 residues. CDR1 MGHRA and CDR2 YSYEKL come from the germline V gene. The CDR3, as DNA: TGCGCCAGCAGCCAGGGACAGTTAGGTGAAGCTTTCTTT. This encodes CASSQGQLGEAFF.

The V gene is TRBV9, the J gene TRBJ1-4; D may be TRBD1 (5 bases). The CDR3 totals 14 residues. CDR1 SGDLS and CDR2 YYNGEE come from the germline V gene. V lost 0 bases to trimming and J lost 6 bases, with 9 bases between them. DNA of the CDR3: TGTGCCAGCAGCGTAGCCGGGGGGGATGAAAAACTGTTTTTT. Translated: CASSVAGGDEKLFF.

The chain employs TRBV15 and TRBJ1-3; D is perhaps TRBD1 (6 bases). V shed 0 bases and J shed 1 base, with 16 bases lying between them. The CDR3 spans 18 residues. Germline lookup yields CDR1 LNHNV and CDR2 YYDKDF (reference sequence). The CDR3 loop is CATSRDLLKGGSGNTIYF. The CDR3 DNA is TGTGCCACCAGCAGAGACCTCCTAAAAGGGGGATCTGGAAACACCATATATTTT.

The rearrangement joins TRBV19 to TRBJ2-1; 8 nucleotides align to TRBD2. With 2 bases clipped from V and 3 bases from J, the junction kept 3 bases outside the gene matches. The CDR3 runs 15 residues. The germline CDR1 and CDR2 sequences are LNHDA and SQIVND (reference sequence). The CDR3 bases are TGTGCCAGTAGTATACAACTAGCGGTCTACAATGAGCAGTTCTTC. It codes for CASSIQLAVYNEQFF.